This TCR beta chain was found in a study of blood T cells in healthy people across ages. Broader study findings: Across the age range, TCR beta diversity per million T cells fell in a roughly linear way.

In this sample, this clonotype turned up a few times. The antigen remains undetermined. The CDR3 is made up of 13 amino acids. Germline assignment: CDR1 GTSNPN and CDR2 SVGIG (reference sequence). Trimming took off 6 bases at V and 6 bases at J, with 15 bases between the two ends. PCR was performed a second time for 7 to 11 cycles using a sample-barcoded 5' primer and a J-beta primer mix. Every molecule of cDNA carried a tag from a template-switch adaptor with 12 random nucleotides. TCRdb re-analysed the 5' RACE reads in MiXCR, keeping a single row per CDR3 protein. The sample contains approximately 810,000 distinct CDR3 sequences, 35% to 40% of which appear only once.

What was sequenced was blood. The chain has TRBV30 and TRBJ2-1; tentative D call: TRBD2 (6 bases). The source of this sequence is a young man in good health. In nucleotides, the CDR3 is TGTGCCTGCCGGCCGGGGGAATTCAATGAGCAGTTCTTC. This translates into CACRPGEFNEQFF.